These T cell receptor beta chains were read from a single sample in a study of naive and memory T cell subsets. In TCRdb, the UMI-ligation and nested PCR reads were re-called with MiXCR into one record per CDR3 protein. The repertoire holds approximately 140,000 distinct CDR3 sequences, with about 17% as singletons. Sequenced sample: naive CD4+ T cells from blood. These TCRs come from a human donor in good health. The conserved cysteine and the conserved F or W are not part of the CDR3 here. D genes are given only for firm matches.

v_call d_call cdr3_aa
TRBV7-2 - ASSSSTSRDEQF
TRBV7-2 - ASSLGVSGNTIY
TRBV13 TRBD1 ASSLGGTGQGAREQY
TRBV20-1 - SARAGTRDTQY
TRBV20-1 - SARDRVRGKNTDTQY
TRBV4-3 - ASSRRIGNNSPLH
TRBV12-3/TRBV12-4 TRBD1 ASSLASGTGDGGAKNIQY
TRBV5-1 - ASTGGGELF
TRBV6-1 - AILSDNTDTQY
TRBV10-3 - AIMERENTEAF
TRBV5-6 - ASRIQMNAGELF
TRBV7-3 TRBD1 ASSVNRGEQY
TRBV28 TRBD2 ASSLWASGNYEQY
TRBV7-9 - ASSLISGHPQETQY
TRBV19 - ASSTDSPSTGELF
TRBV29-1 - SVDSENNEQF
TRBV11-3 - ASSLVRTGRRGYT
TRBV20-1 TRBD1 SATGTGGFGELF
TRBV27 TRBD2 ASSLFAGVNTGELF
TRBV29-1 - SVELRMNTEAF
TRBV5-4 TRBD1 ASSRGTDNQPQH
TRBV5-1 TRBD2 ASLLAGGNNEQF
TRBV7-2 TRBD2 ASSLGTSGNYNEQF
TRBV10-3 TRBD1 AISDNDRGEKLF
TRBV9 - ASSVASSGNTIY
TRBV12-3/TRBV12-4 TRBD1 ASSFGTVFSGANVLT
TRBV18 - ASSPGSNYGYT
TRBV4-2 TRBD2 ASSQDIGLAGRGEQY
TRBV18 - ASSRRTGTNYGYT
TRBV19 - ASSIPSEGGPVTQY
TRBV20-1 TRBD2 SARAGSSGSDADTQY
TRBV29-1 - SVEGAGCYNEQF
TRBV6-6 TRBD2 ASRAGQETQY
TRBV14 TRBD2 ASSQARGLAPFSNEQF
TRBV28 TRBD1 ASSPLDRARQPQH
TRBV18 - ASSPPGSGLTEAF
TRBV28 - ASSPSGQHSGANVLT
TRBV6-9 - ASSLLGAGLYNEQF
TRBV5-6 TRBD1 ASSLALLTGTGELF
TRBV5-5 TRBD2 ASRRGGPGANVLT
TRBV12-5 - ASGFLRQGIAKNIQY
TRBV14 - ASSQEENIQY
TRBV5-1 TRBD1 ASSPGQGAYNQPQH
TRBV4-3 - ASSQAWGGPGTGELF
TRBV12-3/TRBV12-4 - ASSLIPPGGYT
TRBV10-3 TRBD2 AISEPPGTSGRAPKNIQY
TRBV10-3 TRBD2 AIAGGDFEQY
TRBV19 - ASSIVERGGKLF
TRBV7-9 - ASSSGNYGYT
TRBV20-1 TRBD2 SADRAGAGEYEQY
TRBV4-1 TRBD2 ASSQKNSAQWSGAGAHYEQY
TRBV4-3 - ASSQGSSSYNSPLH
TRBV19 TRBD1 ASSITGQEYNEQF
TRBV11-2 TRBD1 ASSLVLGQFNNEQF
TRBV5-1 - ASSPMTGTGETQY
TRBV19 - ASSIARRGGYT
TRBV18 - ASSLTGSPDYEQY
TRBV20-1 - SARSQGKANTIY
TRBV4-1 - ASRRTGSYEQY